Presented here are 14 T cell receptor beta chains from one specimen sequenced in a study of vaccination effects on CD4 cells after COVID-19. The authors isolated CD4+ T cells after less than eleven days of culture. The repertoire was sequenced with immunoSEQ multiplex PCR; TCRdb's copy has only in-frame clones and lacks some. The sample lists some 63,000 clones, about 72% seen once, with roughly a quarter in the top ten. These receptors are not linked to any known antigen. Here the sequenced sample was CD4+ T cells from PBMCs cultured without peptide, taken before COVID-19 vaccination. The receptors come from a human donor who had a prior SARS-CoV-2 infection.

The chain links TRBV6-2 or TRBV6-3 to TRBJ1-2; a possible D gene is TRBD1 (5 bases). Trimming took 5 bases from V and 0 from J, leaving 22 bases between them. CDR1 and CDR2 from the germline V gene are MNHEY and SVGEGT. There are 18 residues in the CDR3. The CDR3 sequence: CASSQSRDFYRANYGYTF. CDR3 coding DNA: TGTGCCAGCAGTCAATCACGGGACTTTTACCGCGCTAACTATGGCTACACCTTC.

This clone is judged medium-sized. The J gene is TRBJ2-5, the V gene TRBV5-6; D is possibly TRBD2 (5 bases). V shed 0 bases and J shed 9 bases, with 15 bases lying between them. Germline V CDR1 and CDR2: SGHDT, YYEEEE. This CDR3 comprises 14 residues. This CDR3 is CASSLVWASRPQYF. As DNA, the CDR3 is TGTGCCAGCAGCTTGGTTTGGGCTAGCAGGCCCCAGTACTTC.

The chain links TRBV7-9 to TRBJ1-1; perhaps TRBD1 as D (5 bases). Germline CDR1 is SEHNR and CDR2 is FQNEAQ (reference sequence). The V gene lost 1 base and the J gene lost 6 bases, with 9 bases spanning the gap. The CDR3 totals 13 residues. CDR3 coding DNA: TGTGCCAGCAGCTTAGAAACACAGGCTGAAGCTTTCTTT. It codes for CASSLETQAEAFF. Looking up the rest from reference TRBV7-9 and TRBJ1-1 gives the full variable domain: DTGVSQNPRHKITKRGQNVTFRCDPISEHNRLYWYRQTLGQGPEFLTYFQNEAQLEKSRLLSDRFSAERPKGSFSTLEIQRTEQGDSAMYLCASSLETQAEAFFGQGTRLTVV.

This chain joins TRBV4-2 and TRBJ2-2, with a weak D call TRBD2 (6 bases). Trimming took 5 bases from V and 2 from J, leaving 15 bases between them. The CDR3 runs to 16 residues. Germline CDR1 and CDR2: LGHNA and YNFKEQ. The CDR3 protein is CASSWVTRENTGELFF. CDR3 nucleotide sequence: TGTGCCAGCAGCTGGGTGACTAGGGAAAACACCGGGGAGCTGTTTTTT.

This rearrangement joins TRBV6-5 to TRBJ1-1; 10 nucleotides match TRBD1. This CDR3 is 15 amino acids long. The V gene end was trimmed by 6 bases and the J gene end by 4 bases; junction bases not matched to a gene: 8. In germline, CDR1 is MNHEY, CDR2 SVGAGI. CDR3 sequence: CASRQGTGVVTEAFF. The CDR3 coding sequence is TGTGCCAGCAGACAAGGGACAGGGGTGGTCACTGAAGCTTTCTTT.

The V gene is TRBV27, the J gene TRBJ2-1; 8 bases agree with TRBD1. This CDR3 region has 17 residues. Germline CDR1 and CDR2: MNHEY and SMNVEV (reference sequence). V lost 6 bases to trimming and J lost 4 bases; unmatched junction nucleotides: 14. DNA of the CDR3: TGTGCCAGCAGAGGGGGGCCGGGACAGGAGGGATACAATGAGCAGTTCTTC. Amino acids: CASRGGPGQEGYNEQFF.

The CDR3 sequence: CSAMLWSNEKLFF. The CDR3 DNA sequence: TGCAGCGCCATGTTGTGGTCTAATGAAAAACTGTTTTTT. The genes are TRBV29-1 and TRBJ1-4; D not resolved. Trimming stripped 7 bases from V and 3 bases from J, with 12 bases between. The CDR3 runs 13 residues. The V gene's germline CDR1 is SQVTM and CDR2 ANQGSEA.

The chain couples TRBV10-3 to TRBJ2-2; D is undetermined. The germline V and J ends were trimmed by 0 bases and 12 bases, with 17 bases remaining between them. Germline assignment: CDR1 ENHRY and CDR2 SYGVKD. The CDR3 runs 15 residues. CDR3 DNA: TGTGCCATCAGTGAGTCAGCCGCCGTATGGGGTCAGCTGTTTTTT. This translates into CAISESAAVWGQLFF.

This chain uses TRBV5-1 with TRBJ1-2; D is undetermined. CDR3 length: 14 amino acids. The V end lost 0 bases, the J end lost 0 bases, and 6 bases lay between the germline ends. Germline CDR1 and CDR2: SGHRS and YFSETQ. CDR3 sequence: CASSLDASNYGYTF. For the CDR3, the DNA is TGCGCCAGCAGCTTGGACGCCTCTAACTATGGCTACACCTTC.

This clone was seen a handful of times. The chain couples TRBV2 to TRBJ2-5, with a weak D call TRBD1 (6 bases). The CDR3 is 13 amino acids. Trimming pared 3 bases from V and 3 bases from J, leaving 8 bases between. CDR1 is SNHLY and CDR2 is FYNNEI in the germline V gene. The CDR3 DNA reads as TGTGCCAGCAGTGAGAACAGGGAAGAGACCCAGTACTTC. Protein sequence: CASSENREETQYF. Looking up the rest from reference TRBV2 and TRBJ2-5 gives the full variable domain: EPEVTQTPSHQVTQMGQEVILRCVPISNHLYFYWYRQILGQKVEFLVSFYNNEISEKSEIFDDQFSVERPDGSNFTLKIRSTKLEDSAMYFCASSENREETQYFGPGTRLLVL.

The V gene is TRBV7-8, the J gene TRBJ2-5; D may be TRBD2 (6 bases). V dropped 8 bases and J dropped 8 bases, with 15 bases sitting between them. This CDR3 spans 12 amino acids. Germline V lookup: CDR1 SGHVS, CDR2 FQNEAQ. CDR3 in amino acids: CASARDSFTQYF. The DNA for the CDR3 is TGTGCCAGCGCCCGGGACTCCTTCACCCAGTACTTC.

The rearrangement links TRBV5-5 to TRBJ1-6; weak D call: TRBD1 (5 bases). CDR1 and CDR2 (germline): SGHKS, YYEKEE (reference sequence). V gave up 4 bases and J gave up 7 bases, with 15 bases separating them. The CDR3 has 15 residues. This CDR3 is CASSQEGRGNSPLHF. As DNA, the CDR3 is TGTGCCAGCAGCCAAGAGGGCCGGGGCAATTCACCCCTCCACTTT.

The V and J genes are TRBV3-1 (or the pseudogene TRBV3-2) and TRBJ2-1; 7 nucleotides match TRBD1. Germline V lookup: CDR1 LGHDT, CDR2 YNNKEL (reference sequence). The CDR3 is made up of 15 amino acids. The junction had 13 bases not matched to a gene; V was cut back by 7 bases and J by 7 bases. This CDR3 is CASTRQGLTANEQFF. CDR3 bases: TGTGCCAGCACCAGACAGGGTCTAACGGCTAATGAGCAGTTCTTC.

The chain is built from TRBV29-1 and TRBJ1-2, with 8 bases aligning to TRBD1. The trim removed 7 bases at V and 7 bases at J, leaving 5 bases unmatched. Germline CDR1 reads SQVTM; CDR2 reads ANQGSEA. This CDR3 has 11 amino acids. CDR3 sequence: CSGTGGSGYTF. In nucleotides, the CDR3 is TGCAGCGGAACAGGGGGTAGTGGCTACACCTTC.